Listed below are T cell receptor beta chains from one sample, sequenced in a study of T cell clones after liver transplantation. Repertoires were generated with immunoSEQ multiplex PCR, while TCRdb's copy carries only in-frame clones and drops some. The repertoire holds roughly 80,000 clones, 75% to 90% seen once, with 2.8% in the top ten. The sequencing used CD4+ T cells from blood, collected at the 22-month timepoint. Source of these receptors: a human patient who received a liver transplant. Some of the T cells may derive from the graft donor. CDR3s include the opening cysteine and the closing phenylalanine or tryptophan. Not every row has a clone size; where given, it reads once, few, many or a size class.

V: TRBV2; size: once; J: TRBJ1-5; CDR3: CASKGQDNSNQPQHF
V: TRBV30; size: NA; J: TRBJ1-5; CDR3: CAWSPLGQWSDGNQPQHF
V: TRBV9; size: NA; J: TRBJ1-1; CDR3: CASSVAPSAATGGSYAFF
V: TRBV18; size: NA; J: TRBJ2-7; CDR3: CASSPGTGVYEQYF
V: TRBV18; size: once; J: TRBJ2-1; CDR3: CASSPRRGSSYNEQFF
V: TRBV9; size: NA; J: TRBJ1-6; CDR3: CASSVVSEGDSPLHF
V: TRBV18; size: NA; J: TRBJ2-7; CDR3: CASSPLPGTGLYEQYF
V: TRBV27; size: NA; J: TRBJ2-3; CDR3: CASSLIPSGRATDTQYF
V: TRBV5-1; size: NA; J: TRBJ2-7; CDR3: CASSLVANYEQYF
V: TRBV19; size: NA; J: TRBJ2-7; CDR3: CASSIGRYSYEQYF
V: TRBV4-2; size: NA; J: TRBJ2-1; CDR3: CASSQVFAYNEQFF
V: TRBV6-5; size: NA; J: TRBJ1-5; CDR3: CASSYELNQPQHF
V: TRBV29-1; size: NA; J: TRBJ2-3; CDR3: CSLQGTDTQYF
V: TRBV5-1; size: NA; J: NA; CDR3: CASSLAQGDYEQYF
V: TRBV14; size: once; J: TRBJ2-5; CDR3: CASSQDYGRGTQYF
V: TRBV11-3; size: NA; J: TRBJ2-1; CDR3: CASSISNGDEQFF